The present T cell receptor beta chain was sequenced within a study of blood T cell repertoires in COVID-19. Study summary: T cells, B-cell-depleted T cells, or PBMCs supplied cDNA or gDNA.

This clone occurred once. In the original analysis: For nucleated cells, counts were estimated from reference gene primer amplification. Assay: immunoSEQ multiplex PCR; the TCRdb copy retains only in-frame clones and omits some. V, J and clone size derive from that table, while D and trimming were established from the DNA sequence. The data show approximately 260,000 clones, about 85% seen once. Residents of 24 US areas, aged about 18 to 89 years, made up the participants. Participants in the exposed group had met a COVID-19 case in the 2 weeks before joining the study. Germline loops: CDR1 SGHNT, CDR2 YYREEE (reference sequence). This CDR3 is built from 13 residues. The V end lost 1 base, the J end lost 5 bases, and 10 bases lay between the germline ends.

The receptor was isolated from a woman in her forties or fifties who had been exposed to COVID-19. Source material: PBMCs or T cells enriched from blood (not recorded which). This chain uses TRBV5-4 with TRBJ2-7; D possibly corresponds to TRBD2 (6 bases). The chain's CDR3 is CASSLKGLHEQYF. The CDR3 coding sequence is TGTGCCAGCAGCTTGAAGGGACTCCACGAGCAGTACTTC.